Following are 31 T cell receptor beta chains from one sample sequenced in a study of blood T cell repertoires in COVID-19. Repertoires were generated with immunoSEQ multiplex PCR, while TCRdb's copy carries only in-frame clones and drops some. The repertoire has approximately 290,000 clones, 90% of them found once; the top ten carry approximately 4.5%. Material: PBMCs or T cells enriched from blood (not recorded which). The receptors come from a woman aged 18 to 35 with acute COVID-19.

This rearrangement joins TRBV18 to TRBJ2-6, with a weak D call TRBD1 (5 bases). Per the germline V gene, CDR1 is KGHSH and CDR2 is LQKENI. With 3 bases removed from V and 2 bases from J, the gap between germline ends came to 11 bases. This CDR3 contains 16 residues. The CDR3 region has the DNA TGTGCCAGCTCACCGACCCAGGGCGCTGGGGCCAACGTCCTGACTTTC. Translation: CASSPTQGAGANVLTF.

This CDR3 reads CAISESLGGTYEQYF. The CDR3 coding sequence is TGTGCCATCAGTGAGTCGCTGGGAGGGACCTACGAGCAGTACTTC. The V and J genes are TRBV10-3 and TRBJ2-7; 7 nucleotides line up with TRBD2. Per germline, CDR1 ENHRY and CDR2 SYGVKD. The J segment lost 2 bases and the V segment lost 0 bases, leaving 4 bases of the junction unmatched. This CDR3 is built from 15 residues.

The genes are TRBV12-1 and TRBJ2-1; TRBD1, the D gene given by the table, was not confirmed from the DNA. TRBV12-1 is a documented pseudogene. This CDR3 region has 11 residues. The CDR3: CASGYGQGPFF. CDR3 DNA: TGTGCCAGCGGGTATGGACAGGGGCCGTTCTTC.

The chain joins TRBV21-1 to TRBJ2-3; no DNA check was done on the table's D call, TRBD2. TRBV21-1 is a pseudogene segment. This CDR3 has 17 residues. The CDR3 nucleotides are TGTGCCAGCAGGCATACTAGCGGGAGGGCCGGGTCAGATACGCAGTATTTT. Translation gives CASRHTSGRAGSDTQYF.

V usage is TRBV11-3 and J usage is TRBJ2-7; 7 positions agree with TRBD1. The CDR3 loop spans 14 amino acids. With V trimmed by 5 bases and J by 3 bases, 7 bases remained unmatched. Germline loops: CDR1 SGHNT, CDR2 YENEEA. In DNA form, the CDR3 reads TGTGCCAGCAGCGAAGCCGGGACAGACTACGAGCAGTACTTC. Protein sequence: CASSEAGTDYEQYF.

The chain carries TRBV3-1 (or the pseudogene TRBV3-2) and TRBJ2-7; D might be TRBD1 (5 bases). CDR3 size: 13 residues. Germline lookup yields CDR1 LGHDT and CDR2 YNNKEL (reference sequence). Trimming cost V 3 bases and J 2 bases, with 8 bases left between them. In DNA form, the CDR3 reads TGTGCCAGCAGCCAGCAGGGCCCCTACGAGCAGTACTTC. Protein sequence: CASSQQGPYEQYF.

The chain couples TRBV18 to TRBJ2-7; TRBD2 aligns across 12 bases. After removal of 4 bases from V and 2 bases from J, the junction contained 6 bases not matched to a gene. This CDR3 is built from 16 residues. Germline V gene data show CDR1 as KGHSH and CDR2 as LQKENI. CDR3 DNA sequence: TGTGCCAGCTCACACTCCTGGACTAGCGGGACCTACGAGCAGTACTTC. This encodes CASSHSWTSGTYEQYF.

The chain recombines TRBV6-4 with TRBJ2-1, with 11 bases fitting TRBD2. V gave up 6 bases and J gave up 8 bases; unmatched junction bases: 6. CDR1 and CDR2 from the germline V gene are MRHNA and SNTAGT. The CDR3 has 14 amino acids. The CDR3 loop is CASSGLAGNDEQFF. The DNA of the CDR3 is TGTGCCAGCAGCGGACTAGCGGGTAACGATGAGCAGTTCTTC.

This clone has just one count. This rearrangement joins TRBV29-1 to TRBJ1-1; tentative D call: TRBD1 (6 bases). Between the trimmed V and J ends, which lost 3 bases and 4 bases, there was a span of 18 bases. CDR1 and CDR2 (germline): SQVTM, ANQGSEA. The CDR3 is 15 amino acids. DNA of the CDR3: TGCAGCGTTGACCCTCGGGGGGCGCAGGCCACTGAAGCTTTCTTT. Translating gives CSVDPRGAQATEAFF. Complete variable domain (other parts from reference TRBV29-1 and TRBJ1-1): SAVISQKPSRDICQRGTSLTIQCQVDSQVTMMFWYRQQPGQSLTLIATANQGSEATYESGFVIDKFPISRPNLTFSTLTVSNMSPEDSSIYLCSVDPRGAQATEAFFGQGTRLTVV.

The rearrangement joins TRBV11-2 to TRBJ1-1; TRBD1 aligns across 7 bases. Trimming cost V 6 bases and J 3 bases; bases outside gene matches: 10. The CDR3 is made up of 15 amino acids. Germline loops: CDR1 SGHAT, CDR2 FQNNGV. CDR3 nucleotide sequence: TGTGCCAGCAGTTCTAGGGACAGAGGATACACTGAAGCTTTCTTT. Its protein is CASSSRDRGYTEAFF.

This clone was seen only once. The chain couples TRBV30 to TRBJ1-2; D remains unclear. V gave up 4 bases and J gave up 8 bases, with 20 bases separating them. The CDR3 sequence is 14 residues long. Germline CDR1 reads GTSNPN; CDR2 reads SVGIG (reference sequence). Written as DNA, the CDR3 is TGTGCCTGGATGCCCCCGGGGAGCCTCGGGGGCTACACCTTC. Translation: CAWMPPGSLGGYTF.

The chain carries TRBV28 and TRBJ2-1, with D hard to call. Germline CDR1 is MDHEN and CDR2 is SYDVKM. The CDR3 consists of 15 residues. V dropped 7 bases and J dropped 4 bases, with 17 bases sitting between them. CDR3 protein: CASKTESPSYNEQFF. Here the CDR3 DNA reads TGTGCCAGCAAAACAGAGTCACCCTCATACAATGAGCAGTTCTTC. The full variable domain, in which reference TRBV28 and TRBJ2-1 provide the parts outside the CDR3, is DVKVTQSSRYLVKRTGEKVFLECVQDMDHENMFWYRQDPGLGLRLIYFSYDVKMKEKGDIPEGYSVSREKKERFSLILESASTNQTSMYLCASKTESPSYNEQFFGPGTRLTVL.

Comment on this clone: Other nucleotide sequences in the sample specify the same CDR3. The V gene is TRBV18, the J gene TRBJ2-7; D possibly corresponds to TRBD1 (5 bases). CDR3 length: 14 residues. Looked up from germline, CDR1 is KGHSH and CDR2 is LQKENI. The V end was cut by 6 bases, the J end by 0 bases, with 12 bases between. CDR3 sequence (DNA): TGTGCCAGCTCCCCCGGACAAAGCTCCTACGAGCAGTACTTC. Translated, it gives CASSPGQSSYEQYF.

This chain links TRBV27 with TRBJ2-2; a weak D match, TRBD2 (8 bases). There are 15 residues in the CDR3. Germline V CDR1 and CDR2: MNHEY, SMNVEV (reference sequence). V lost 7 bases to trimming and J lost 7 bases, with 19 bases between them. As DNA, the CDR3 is TGTGCCAGCACCCCGGGAGGGGGCGCGATCGGGGAGCTGTTTTTT. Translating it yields CASTPGGGAIGELFF.

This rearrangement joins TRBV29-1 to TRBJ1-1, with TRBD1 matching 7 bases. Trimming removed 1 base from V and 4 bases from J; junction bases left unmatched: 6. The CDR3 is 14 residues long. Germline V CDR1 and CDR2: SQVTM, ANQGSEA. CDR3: CSVEVGAGGTEAFF. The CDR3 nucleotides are TGCAGCGTTGAAGTAGGAGCAGGGGGCACTGAAGCTTTCTTT. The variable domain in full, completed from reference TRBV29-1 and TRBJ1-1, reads SAVISQKPSRDICQRGTSLTIQCQVDSQVTMMFWYRQQPGQSLTLIATANQGSEATYESGFVIDKFPISRPNLTFSTLTVSNMSPEDSSIYLCSVEVGAGGTEAFFGQGTRLTVV.

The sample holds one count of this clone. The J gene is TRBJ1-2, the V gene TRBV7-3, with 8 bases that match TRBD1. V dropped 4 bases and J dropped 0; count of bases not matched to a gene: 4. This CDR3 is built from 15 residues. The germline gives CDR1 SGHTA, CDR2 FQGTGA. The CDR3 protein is CASSSTGGPNYGYTF. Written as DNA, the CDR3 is TGTGCCAGCAGCTCCACAGGGGGGCCTAACTATGGCTACACCTTC.

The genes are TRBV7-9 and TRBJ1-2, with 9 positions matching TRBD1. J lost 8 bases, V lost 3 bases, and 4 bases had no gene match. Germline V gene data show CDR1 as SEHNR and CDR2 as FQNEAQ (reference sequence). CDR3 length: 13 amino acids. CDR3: CASSFDRGNGYTF. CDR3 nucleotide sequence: TGTGCCAGCAGCTTCGACAGGGGGAACGGCTACACCTTC.

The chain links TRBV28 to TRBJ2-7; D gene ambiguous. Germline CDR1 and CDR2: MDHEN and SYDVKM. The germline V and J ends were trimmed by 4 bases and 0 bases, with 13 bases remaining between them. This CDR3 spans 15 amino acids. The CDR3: CASSSLTPSSYEQYF. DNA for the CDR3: TGTGCCAGCAGTTCCCTGACTCCCAGCTCCTACGAGCAGTACTTC.

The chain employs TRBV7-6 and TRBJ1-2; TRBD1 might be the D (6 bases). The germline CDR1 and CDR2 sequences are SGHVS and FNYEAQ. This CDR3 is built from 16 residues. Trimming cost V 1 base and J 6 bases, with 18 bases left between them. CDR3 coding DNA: TGTGCCAGCAGCTTAGGGGACCTGACAGGTTCCCATGGCTACACCTTC. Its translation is CASSLGDLTGSHGYTF.

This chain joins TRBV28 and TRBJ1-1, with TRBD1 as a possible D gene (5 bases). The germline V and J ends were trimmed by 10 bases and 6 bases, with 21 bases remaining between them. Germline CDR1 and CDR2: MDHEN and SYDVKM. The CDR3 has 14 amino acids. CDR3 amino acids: CATTPDSGAPEAFF. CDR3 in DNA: TGTGCCACCACCCCCGACTCTGGGGCCCCTGAAGCTTTCTTT.

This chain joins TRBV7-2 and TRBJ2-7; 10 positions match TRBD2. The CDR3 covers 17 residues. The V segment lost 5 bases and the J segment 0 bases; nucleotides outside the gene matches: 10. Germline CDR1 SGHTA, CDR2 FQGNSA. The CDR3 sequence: CASSPSGRARFSYEQYF. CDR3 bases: TGTGCCAGCAGCCCCAGCGGGAGGGCCCGATTCTCCTACGAGCAGTACTTC.

The CDR3 sequence: CAWSTSLNEQYF. CDR3 coding DNA: TGTGCCTGGAGTACTTCTCTCAACGAGCAGTACTTC. The chain is built from TRBV30 and TRBJ2-7; D call uncertain. Germline V gene lookup returns CDR1 GTSNPN and CDR2 SVGIG (reference sequence). The CDR3 has 12 residues. Trimming took off 2 bases at V and 5 bases at J, with 10 bases between the two ends.

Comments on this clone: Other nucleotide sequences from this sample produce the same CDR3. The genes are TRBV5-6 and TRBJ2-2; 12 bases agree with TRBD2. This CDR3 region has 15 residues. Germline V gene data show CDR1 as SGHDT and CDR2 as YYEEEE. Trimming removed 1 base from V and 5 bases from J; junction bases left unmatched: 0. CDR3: CASSLTSGRTGELFF. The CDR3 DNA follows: TGTGCCAGCAGCTTGACTAGCGGGAGGACCGGGGAGCTGTTTTTT.

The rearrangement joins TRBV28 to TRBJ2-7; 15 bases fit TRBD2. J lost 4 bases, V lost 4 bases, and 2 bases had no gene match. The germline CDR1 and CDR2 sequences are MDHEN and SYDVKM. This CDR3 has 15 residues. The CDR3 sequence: CASSWGLAGGYEQYF. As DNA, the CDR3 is TGTGCCAGCAGTTGGGGACTAGCGGGAGGATACGAGCAGTACTTC.

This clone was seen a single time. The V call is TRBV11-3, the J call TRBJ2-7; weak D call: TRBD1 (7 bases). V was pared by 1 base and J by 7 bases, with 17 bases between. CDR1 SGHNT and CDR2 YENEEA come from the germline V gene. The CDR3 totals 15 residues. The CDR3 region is CASSLAVKGAGEQYF. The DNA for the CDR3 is TGTGCCAGCAGCTTAGCTGTTAAGGGGGCGGGGGAGCAGTACTTC.

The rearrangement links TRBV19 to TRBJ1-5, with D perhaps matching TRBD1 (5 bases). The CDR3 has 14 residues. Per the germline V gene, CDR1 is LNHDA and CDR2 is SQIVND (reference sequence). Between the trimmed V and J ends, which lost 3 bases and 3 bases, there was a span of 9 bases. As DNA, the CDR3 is TGTGCCAGTAGTATTGGGGCACTCAATCAGCCCCAGCATTTT. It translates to CASSIGALNQPQHF.

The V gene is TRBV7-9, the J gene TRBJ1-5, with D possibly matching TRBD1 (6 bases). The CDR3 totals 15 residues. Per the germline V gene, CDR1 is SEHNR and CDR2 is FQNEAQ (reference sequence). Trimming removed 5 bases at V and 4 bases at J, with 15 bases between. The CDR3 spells CASSPDRSGNQPQHF. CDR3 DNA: TGTGCCAGCAGCCCCGACAGGTCAGGGAATCAGCCCCAGCATTTT.

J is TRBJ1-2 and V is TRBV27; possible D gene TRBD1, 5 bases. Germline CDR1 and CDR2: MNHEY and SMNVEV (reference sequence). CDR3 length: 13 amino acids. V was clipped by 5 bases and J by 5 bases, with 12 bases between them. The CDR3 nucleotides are TGTGCCAGCAGTGTACAGGCGAATTATGGCTACACCTTC. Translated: CASSVQANYGYTF.

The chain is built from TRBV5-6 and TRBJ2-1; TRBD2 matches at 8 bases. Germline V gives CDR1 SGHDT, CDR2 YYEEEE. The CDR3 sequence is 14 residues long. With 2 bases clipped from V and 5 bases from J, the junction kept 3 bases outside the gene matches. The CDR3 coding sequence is TGTGCCAGCAGCTTAGAACTAGCGGACAATGAGCAGTTCTTC. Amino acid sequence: CASSLELADNEQFF.

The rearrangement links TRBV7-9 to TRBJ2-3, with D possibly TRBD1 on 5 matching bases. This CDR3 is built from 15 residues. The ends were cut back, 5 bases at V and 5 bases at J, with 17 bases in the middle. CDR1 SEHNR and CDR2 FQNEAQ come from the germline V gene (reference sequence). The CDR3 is CASSRAQGIVDTQYF. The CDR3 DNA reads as TGTGCCAGCAGCCGGGCTCAGGGTATTGTAGATACGCAGTATTTT.

Here the CDR3 DNA reads TGTGCCAGCAGCCAAGTGAGGACTAGCGGATATCAAGAGACCCAGTACTTC. Encoded protein: CASSQVRTSGYQETQYF. The J gene is TRBJ2-5, the V gene TRBV3-1 (or the pseudogene TRBV3-2); 10 bases match TRBD2. V lost 1 base, J lost 2 bases, and 7 bases stayed unmatched. The CDR3 contains 17 residues. Germline CDR1 and CDR2: LGHDT and YNNKEL (reference sequence).